These 10 T cell receptor beta chains originate from one sample sequenced in a study of OX40 agonist ivuxolimab in advanced cancers. Sequencing was performed with immunoSEQ multiplex PCR; in TCRdb, only in-frame clones are kept and a portion is missing. Of about 21,000 clones in the sample, about 80% are singletons; the top ten hold approximately 14%. This material consisted of CD4+ or CD8+ T cells sorted from blood, taken in a trial of the OX40 agonist ivuxolimab. Every receptor here comes from an adult with an advanced solid tumor such as melanoma, head and neck, liver or kidney cancer.

In this sample, this clone turned up once. This sequence joins TRBV6-1 and TRBJ1-5; TRBD1 might be the D (5 bases). This CDR3 contains 13 residues. Germline-derived CDR1 and CDR2 are MNHNS and SASEGT. Trimming removed 6 bases from V and 3 bases from J, with 9 bases in between. CDR3 residues: CASREDNNQPQHF. CDR3 sequence (DNA): TGTGCCAGCAGGGAGGACAACAATCAGCCCCAGCATTTT.

The rearrangement uses TRBV7-7 and TRBJ2-5; the D gene is possibly TRBD1 (6 bases). The V and J ends lost 6 bases and 1 base respectively, with 9 bases between them. The CDR3 runs to 13 residues. The germline CDR1 and CDR2 sequences are SSHAT and FNYEAQ (reference sequence). DNA of the CDR3: TGTGCCAGCAGTCAGGACAGCCAAGAGACCCAGTACTTC. Protein sequence: CASSQDSQETQYF.

This clone was recorded a few times. The rearrangement links TRBV6-4 to TRBJ2-1; the D is unclear. Germline V gene lookup returns CDR1 MRHNA and CDR2 SNTAGT. The V end was cut by 2 bases, the J end by 4 bases, with 6 bases between. The CDR3 runs to 13 residues. The CDR3 region has the DNA TGTGCCAGCAGTGACGGGGATTACAATGAGCAGTTCTTC. Residues: CASSDGDYNEQFF.

This clone was detected once. This chain joins TRBV6-1 and TRBJ1-2; possible D gene TRBD1, 6 bases. The CDR3 totals 13 residues. V was cut by 10 bases and J by 5 bases, with 17 bases left in between. Germline CDR1 reads MNHNS; CDR2 reads SASEGT. The CDR3 DNA follows: TGTGCCATAACCACAGGGCTTCGATATGGCTACACCTTC. It translates to CAITTGLRYGYTF.

This chain uses TRBV11-2 with TRBJ2-1, with D hard to call. The germline V gene encodes CDR1 SGHAT and CDR2 FQNNGV. The CDR3 runs 11 residues. Between the trimmed V and J ends, which lost 3 bases and 7 bases, there was a span of 4 bases. The CDR3 DNA follows: TGTGCCAGCAGCTTTGGTAATGAGCAGTTCTTC. Translation gives CASSFGNEQFF. The variable domain in full, completed from reference TRBV11-2 and TRBJ2-1, reads EAGVAQSPRYKIIEKRQSVAFWCNPISGHATLYWYQQILGQGPKLLIQFQNNGVVDDSQLPKDRFSAERLKGVDSTLKIQPAKLEDSAVYLCASSFGNEQFFGPGTRLTVL.

The CDR3, as DNA: TGTGCCAGCAGCTTAAATTCGGGAGGTGTCGGTACGCAGTATTTT. As protein: CASSLNSGGVGTQYF. The chain joins TRBV7-3 to TRBJ2-3; 7 bases match TRBD2. The CDR3 is made up of 15 amino acids. Germline CDR1 reads SGHTA; CDR2 reads FQGTGA. V shed 1 base, J shed 8 bases, and the junction held 9 bases outside the gene matches.

This clone has only one observation. The rearrangement uses TRBV11-2 and TRBJ2-7; TRBD2 matches at 7 bases. J gave up 1 base and V 4 bases, and 4 bases lay outside the gene matches. Germline V CDR1 and CDR2: SGHAT, FQNNGV. CDR3 length: 14 amino acids. CDR3 protein: CASSWEGFSYEQYF. CDR3 coding DNA: TGTGCCAGCAGCTGGGAGGGATTTTCCTACGAGCAGTACTTC.

This chain uses TRBV19 with TRBJ1-5; perhaps TRBD1 as D (5 bases). This CDR3 is built from 15 residues. V lost 7 bases and J 0 bases, leaving 13 bases between the germline ends. Germline V gene lookup returns CDR1 LNHDA and CDR2 SQIVND (reference sequence). The CDR3 sequence: CASMEQAYSNQPQHF. DNA of the CDR3: TGTGCCAGTATGGAACAGGCATATAGCAATCAGCCCCAGCATTTT.

J is TRBJ1-5 and V is TRBV4-1; possible D gene TRBD1, 5 bases. The germline V and J ends were trimmed by 4 bases and 0 bases, with 13 bases remaining between them. The germline CDR1 and CDR2 sequences are MGHRA and YSYEKL. The CDR3 length is 16 residues. The CDR3 DNA sequence: TGCGCCAGCAGCCGGGGGGAGGGGCGTAGCAATCAGCCCCAGCATTTT. The encoded protein is CASSRGEGRSNQPQHF.

This clone was observed once. The chain is built from TRBV11-2 and TRBJ1-1, with unresolved D. Trimming pared 4 bases from V and 4 bases from J, leaving 16 bases between. The CDR3 loop spans 15 amino acids. CDR1 and CDR2 from the germline V gene are SGHAT and FQNNGV. CDR3 sequence reads: CASSSAAVAGTEAFF. DNA for the CDR3: TGTGCCAGCAGCTCCGCCGCGGTAGCGGGCACTGAAGCTTTCTTT.